This TCR beta chain originates from a study of blood T cell repertoires in COVID-19. As handled by the study authors: Amplification of reference gene primers was used by the study to estimate nucleated cell counts. Clones were read by immunoSEQ multiplex PCR, and TCRdb kept only the in-frame ones, dropping some. V, J and clone size are those of that table, while D and trimming were read from the DNA. Of 60,000 to 90,000 clones listed, more than 70% are singletons. Trimming pared 1 base from V and 2 bases from J, leaving 10 bases between. The CDR3 is 15 amino acids. CDR1 WNHNN and CDR2 SYGVQD come from the germline V gene (reference sequence).

The chain employs TRBV10-1 and TRBJ2-3; maybe TRBD2 (7 bases). The sequenced material came from peripheral blood. This receptor was identified in a man aged 55 to 70 with active or convalescent COVID-19. CDR3 nucleotide sequence: TGCGCCAGCAGTGAGTTGGGGGGGGCCACAGATACGCAGTATTTT. This translates into CASSELGGATDTQYF.